This entry describes one TCR beta chain. This clone was seen more than once but under ten times. Its antigen remains undetermined. No quality values exist for individual bases; no much larger clone is one base distant. This sample is part of a study of vaccination effects on CD4 cells after COVID-19 (dated by TCRdb to between 2021 and 2022). As for the study more broadly: In the ViraFEST assay, PBMC were stimulated with viral peptide pools, and TCR sequencing was then used to find antigen-specific CD4+ T cell clonotypes based on their expansion. Each participant received two doses of an mRNA SARS-CoV-2 vaccine, either BNT162b2 or mRNA-1273. A few million PBMC per well were cultured with approximately 10 ug/ml peptides in IMDM containing roughly 5% human AB serum, approximately 9.1 IU/ml IL-2 and gentamicin. In both COVID-19 convalescent patients and infection-naive vaccine recipients, the study compared SARS-CoV-2 spike-specific CD4+ TCR repertoires from before mRNA vaccination with those from after it. Altogether, roughly 10 COVID-19 convalescent patients and a handful of SARS-CoV-2-naive healthy vaccine recipients made up the full study. In the study, cultures from other donors were sequenced using the Oncomine TCR Beta short-read assay on an Illumina iSeq 100. Summary of the overall study and its limitations: At late post-vaccination timepoints, both infection-induced and vaccine-induced clones showed marked clonal contraction, consistent with waning T cell responses. Among healthy vaccine recipients, nearly all vaccine-induced clones were SARS-CoV-2 mono-reactive, and just 1 of 255 was cross-reactive with common cold coronaviruses. Limitations of the study were the small number of convalescent patients and the absence of early post-infection timepoints.

Library creation used the immunoSEQ multiplex PCR assay. DNA from the cultured and isolated CD4+ T cells underwent TCR beta CDR3 sequencing. In the source study's methods: Non-productive TCR sequences were removed and reads were trimmed to the CDR3 region, keeping CDR3s of at least 7 amino acids. Antigen-specific clonotypes were identified with the MANAFEST web app by comparing expansion in peptide wells against reference cultures. To be called positive, a clone needed expansion at FDR<0.05 compared with the reference and with all other wells, an odds ratio greater than 5, and a frequency greater than 0.1% in two replicate wells. A clonotype was defined as cross-reactive if the clonotype was significantly expanded both in SARS-CoV-2 spike wells and in at least one common cold coronavirus spike condition. Using the stringdist R package, CDR3 similarity was measured by Levenshtein distance, and unrooted trees were constructed with ape in R 3.6.1. Not all clones reach the TCRdb copy of this immuneACCESS table, which keeps in-frame sequences only. Checked studies attribute under half of the gap to unresolved V genes and leave the rest unexplained. V, J and clone size are those of that table, while D and trimming were read from the DNA. The sample yields about 58,000 clones; roughly 80% were counted once. The ten top clones hold 2.5% to 3.5% of the sample.

After less than 13 days of culture, CD4+ T cells were isolated with the EasySep CD4+ T cell isolation kit. Healthy vaccine recipients had no prior SARS-CoV-2 infection, confirmed by negative nucleocapsid antibodies before and after vaccination. On days 3 and 7, half of the culture medium was replaced with fresh IL-2-containing medium. Each peptide stimulation condition was cultured in triplicate wells unless otherwise noted. Using Ficoll-Paque Plus gradient centrifugation, PBMC were separated from whole blood and then either used fresh or cryopreserved at -140C. The QIAamp micro DNA kit was used to extract genomic DNA from the cultured CD4+ T cells. Trimming at the junction amounts to 5 bases on V and 0 bases on J, and the germline ends lie 16 bases apart. There are 17 amino acids in the CDR3, from cysteine to phenylalanine inclusive. Here the CDR3 DNA is all that survives: 51 bases in frame from base 1. CDR1 is given as LNHDA and CDR2 as SQIVND, both from the germline V gene (reference sequence).

The receptor chain draws on TRBV19 and TRBJ2-2; the D segment could be TRBD1, given 6 matching bases. The clonotype comes from a human donor who received a COVID-19 vaccine. This material consisted of CD4+ T cells from PBMCs cultured without peptide, taken before COVID-19 vaccination. The CDR3 in this case is CASSVLLQGTNTGELFF. The DNA sequence is TGTGCCAGTAGTGTCCTACTACAGGGAACGAACACCGGGGAGCTGTTTTTT.